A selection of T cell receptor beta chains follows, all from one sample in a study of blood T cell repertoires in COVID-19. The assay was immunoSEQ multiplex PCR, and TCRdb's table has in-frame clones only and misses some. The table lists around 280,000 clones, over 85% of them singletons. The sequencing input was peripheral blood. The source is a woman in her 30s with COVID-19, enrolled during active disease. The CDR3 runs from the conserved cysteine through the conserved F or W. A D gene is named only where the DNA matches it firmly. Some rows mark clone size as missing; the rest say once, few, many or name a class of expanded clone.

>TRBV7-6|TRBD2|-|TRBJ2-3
CASSLGLAEPDTQYF
TGTGCCAGCAGCCTGGGACTAGCGGAGCCAGATACGCAGTATTTT
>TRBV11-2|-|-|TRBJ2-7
CASRGGPTASYEQYF
TGTGCCAGCCGGGGTGGACCCACAGCATCCTACGAGCAGTACTTC
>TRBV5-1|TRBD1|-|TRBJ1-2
CASSLEGQGVGGYTF
TGCGCCAGCAGCTTGGAGGGACAGGGGGTCGGTGGCTACACCTTC
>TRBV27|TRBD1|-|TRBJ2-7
CASSLWTGSYEQYF
TGTGCCAGCAGTTTATGGACAGGCTCCTACGAGCAGTACTTC
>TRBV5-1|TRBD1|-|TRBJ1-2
CASSDGTAVYGYTF
TGCGCCAGCAGCGATGGGACAGCTGTCTATGGCTACACCTTC
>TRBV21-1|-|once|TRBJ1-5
CASSKPRRAHHSNQPQHF
TGTGCCAGCAGCAAACCCCGCAGGGCGCACCATAGCAATCAGCCCCAGCATTTT
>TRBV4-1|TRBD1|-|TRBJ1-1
CASSQHRGLNTEAFF
TGCGCCAGCAGCCAACACAGGGGATTGAACACTGAAGCTTTCTTT
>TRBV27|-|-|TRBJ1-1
CASSWTENTEAFF
TGTGCCAGCAGTTGGACAGAAAACACTGAAGCTTTCTTT
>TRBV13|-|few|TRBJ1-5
CASSLGSQPQHF
TGTGCCAGCAGCTTAGGGAGCCAGCCCCAGCATTTT
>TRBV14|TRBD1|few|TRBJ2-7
CASSRVSGTDIPYEQYF
TGTGCCAGCAGCCGAGTTTCTGGGACAGACATTCCCTACGAGCAGTACTTC
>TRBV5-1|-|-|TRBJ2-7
CASTSTQGLGEQYF
TGCGCCAGCACCTCTACCCAGGGGTTAGGCGAGCAGTACTTC
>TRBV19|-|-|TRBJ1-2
CASRSAAGPSNYGYTF
TGTGCCAGTAGATCGGCTGCGGGACCTAGCAACTATGGCTACACCTTC
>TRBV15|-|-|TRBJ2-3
CATSRRVEGTDTQYF
TGTGCCACCAGCAGGAGGGTGGAGGGTACAGATACGCAGTATTTT
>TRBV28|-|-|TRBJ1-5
CASSVQGNGQPQHF
TGTGCCAGCAGTGTACAGGGAAACGGTCAGCCCCAGCATTTT
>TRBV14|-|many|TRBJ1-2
CASSQVLMGTLNGYTF
TGTGCCAGCAGCCAAGTTCTTATGGGGACACTAAATGGCTACACCTTC
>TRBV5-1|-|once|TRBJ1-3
CASSLAGFSGNTIYF
TGCGCCAGCAGCTTGGCCGGTTTCTCGGGAAACACCATATATTTT
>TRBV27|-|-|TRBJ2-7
CASSLTGNYEQYF
TGTGCCAGCAGTTTAACAGGGAACTACGAGCAGTACTTC
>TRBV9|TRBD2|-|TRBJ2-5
CASSVGPGLGETQYF
TGTGCCAGCAGCGTAGGGCCGGGACTAGGGGAGACCCAGTACTTC
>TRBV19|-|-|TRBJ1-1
CASRGTGRSKTEAFF
TGTGCCAGTAGGGGAACAGGTAGGAGTAAGACTGAAGCTTTCTTT
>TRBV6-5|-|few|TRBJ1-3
CASTFAQGNTIYF
TGTGCCAGCACCTTCGCCCAGGGAAACACCATATATTTT
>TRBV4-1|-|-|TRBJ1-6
CASSQDPRSNSPLHF
TGCGCCAGCAGCCAAGATCCCAGAAGTAATTCACCCCTCCACTTT
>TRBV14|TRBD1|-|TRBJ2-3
CASSPRTGARLDTQYF
TGTGCCAGCAGCCCGCGGACAGGGGCCCGGCTGGATACGCAGTATTTT
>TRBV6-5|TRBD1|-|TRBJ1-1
CASSLGQGWSEAFF
TGTGCCAGCAGTTTGGGACAGGGGTGGTCTGAAGCTTTCTTT
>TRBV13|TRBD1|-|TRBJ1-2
CASSGQGNGYTF
TGTGCCAGCAGCGGACAGGGCAATGGCTACACCTTC
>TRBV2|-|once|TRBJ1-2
CASSGGQLPYTAYGYTF
TGTGCCAGCAGTGGTGGACAGCTTCCTTATACGGCCTATGGCTACACCTTC
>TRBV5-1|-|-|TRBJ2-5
CASSLDRGGETQYF
TGCGCCAGCAGCTTGGACAGGGGAGGAGAGACCCAGTACTTC
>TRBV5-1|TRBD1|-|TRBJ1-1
CASSSGGDRANTEAFF
TGCGCCAGCAGCTCCGGCGGGGACAGGGCCAACACTGAAGCTTTCTTT
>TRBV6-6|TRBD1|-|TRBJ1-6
CASSLGQGSSYNSPLHF
TGTGCCAGCAGTCTCGGACAGGGGAGCTCCTATAATTCACCCCTCCACTTT